The clone carrying this TCR beta chain was counted a few times. The CDR3 loop spans 12 amino acids. Trimming took 6 bases from V and 8 from J, leaving 13 bases between them. Germline assignment: CDR1 ENHRY and CDR2 SYGVKD. The sample belongs to a study of T cell changes during pregnancy in multiple sclerosis. The protocol was immunoSEQ multiplex PCR, while the TCRdb copy is restricted to in-frame clones and leaves out a portion. The data hold over 45,000 clones, with 90% observed a single time. This rearrangement joins TRBV10-3 to TRBJ1-2; maybe TRBD1 (5 bases). The clonotype originates from a female donor with multiple sclerosis, enrolled in a pregnancy study. The sequencing used CD4+ T cells from peripheral blood mononuclear cells, collected in the first trimester of pregnancy. The CDR3 here is CAISEPTDGYTF. CDR3 bases: TGTGCCATCAGCGAACCGACAGACGGCTACACCTTC.